The 10 T cell receptor beta chains presented below share a single source sample, sequenced in a study of T cell responses to AZD1222 COVID-19 vaccine. Generated by immunoSEQ multiplex PCR, the TCRdb table keeps only in-frame clones and is missing some. The data hold tens of thousands of clones, with 89% observed a single time. Sequences were derived from peripheral blood, sampled on day 0 of AZD1222 vaccination. These receptors were collected from an adult in good health.

This rearrangement joins TRBV11-3 to TRBJ2-7, with 16 nucleotides matching TRBD2. This CDR3 spans 16 amino acids. CDR1 is SGHNT and CDR2 is YENEEA in the germline V gene. V gave up 5 bases and J gave up 5 bases; unmatched junction bases: 6. Here the CDR3 reads CASSGGTSGRANEQYF. The CDR3, as DNA: TGTGCCAGCAGCGGCGGGACTAGCGGGAGGGCGAACGAGCAGTACTTC.

The gene calls are TRBV28 and TRBJ1-5; unclear D gene. This CDR3 spans 14 amino acids. Germline lookup yields CDR1 MDHEN and CDR2 SYDVKM. V dropped 0 bases and J dropped 2 bases, with 5 bases sitting between them. CDR3 sequence (DNA): TGTGCCAGCAGTTTATGGGACGGCAATCAGCCCCAGCATTTT. Protein product: CASSLWDGNQPQHF.

The chain carries TRBV25-1 and TRBJ2-7, with TRBD2 as a possible D gene (6 bases). V lost 7 bases and J lost 2, with 18 bases in between. The CDR3 sequence is 15 residues long. CDR1 is MGHDK and CDR2 is SYGVNS in the germline V gene. The CDR3 DNA sequence: TGTGCCAGCATGGGGGGTACGGGACTTCCCTACGAGCAGTACTTC. Residues: CASMGGTGLPYEQYF.

The chain is built from TRBV19 and TRBJ2-3; a possible D gene is TRBD2 (6 bases). Looked up from germline, CDR1 is LNHDA and CDR2 is SQIVND (reference sequence). Trimming took off 3 bases at V and 0 bases at J, with 10 bases between the two ends. The CDR3 spans 15 residues. CDR3 nucleotide sequence: TGTGCCAGTAGTATTAGCGGCTTAAGCACAGATACGCAGTATTTT. Its translation is CASSISGLSTDTQYF.

V and J are TRBV2 and TRBJ2-5; 10 bases match TRBD2. Germline lookup yields CDR1 SNHLY and CDR2 FYNNEI. The CDR3 covers 15 residues. J gave up 4 bases and V 4 bases, and 6 bases lay outside the gene matches. The CDR3 reads CASSVRAGGPETQYF. CDR3 coding DNA: TGTGCCAGCAGTGTTCGAGCGGGAGGGCCAGAGACCCAGTACTTC.

Of note for this clone: In this CDR3 the conserved last residue, phenylalanine or tryptophan, is missing, so a read error is likely. The CDR3 region is CAGPRRVGGNIQYL. CDR3 DNA: TGTGCCGGCCCGCGGAGGGTGGGGGGGAACATTCAGTACCTC. This sequence joins TRBV24-1 and TRBJ2-4; 7 bases align to TRBD2. The length of the CDR3 is 14 residues. J lost 7 bases, V lost 12 bases, and 14 bases had no gene match. Germline V gene data show CDR1 as KGHDR and CDR2 as SFDVKD.

The CDR3 is CATRGAGANTEAFF. The CDR3 bases are TGTGCCACCAGAGGGGCGGGGGCGAACACTGAAGCTTTCTTT. J is TRBJ1-1 and V is TRBV28; D perhaps matches TRBD1 (6 bases). V lost 10 bases and J 1 base, leaving 16 bases between the germline ends. This CDR3 comprises 14 residues. Germline V CDR1 and CDR2: MDHEN, SYDVKM. The variable domain in full, with the rest retrieved from reference TRBV28 and TRBJ1-1, is DVKVTQSSRYLVKRTGEKVFLECVQDMDHENMFWYRQDPGLGLRLIYFSYDVKMKEKGDIPEGYSVSREKKERFSLILESASTNQTSMYLCATRGAGANTEAFFGQGTRLTVV.

This clone was seen a few times. The genes are TRBV27 and TRBJ1-6; D unclear. The CDR3 sequence is 14 residues long. V was pared by 5 bases and J by 3 bases, with 8 bases between. CDR1 and CDR2 (germline): MNHEY, SMNVEV (reference sequence). In nucleotides, the CDR3 is TGTGCCAGCAGTGAAGGATACTATAATTCACCCCTCCACTTT. Translation: CASSEGYYNSPLHF.

V gene TRBV5-4 combines with J gene TRBJ2-7; a possible D gene is TRBD1 (5 bases). Trimming cost V 0 bases and J 2 bases, with 9 bases left between them. The germline V gene encodes CDR1 SGHNT and CDR2 YYREEE (reference sequence). The CDR3 is 14 amino acids. The CDR3 nucleotides read TGTGCCAGCAGCTTGGGGGGCACCACCTACGAGCAGTACTTC. Encoded protein: CASSLGGTTYEQYF.

This clone was counted a few times. V usage is TRBV27 and J usage is TRBJ2-3; TRBD1 matches at 9 bases. With V trimmed by 7 bases and J by 2 bases, 10 bases remained unmatched. This CDR3 spans 16 amino acids. From germline, CDR1 is MNHEY and CDR2 SMNVEV (reference sequence). As DNA, the CDR3 is TGTGCCAGCAACTTTCGGACAGGGGCGGACACAGATACGCAGTATTTT. It codes for CASNFRTGADTDTQYF.